These T cell receptor beta chains were read from a single sample in a study of T cell changes during pregnancy in multiple sclerosis. The protocol was immunoSEQ multiplex PCR, while the TCRdb copy is restricted to in-frame clones and leaves out a portion. The table includes 15,000 to 20,000 clones, approximately 84% detected once. Sequenced here: CD8+ T cells from peripheral blood mononuclear cells, sampled in the second trimester of pregnancy. The origin of the receptors is a female donor in good health, enrolled as a control in a pregnancy study. CDR3s include the opening cysteine and the closing phenylalanine or tryptophan. D genes are given only for firm matches. Size tells how often a clone was seen (once, few, many) or the class of an expanded clone, and some rows leave it out.

clone size	V gene	J gene	D gene	CDR3 DNA	CDR3 protein
once	TRBV28	TRBJ2-2	NA	TGTGCCAGCAGTTCGGGACTCAACACCGGGGAGCTGTTTTTT	CASSSGLNTGELFF
NA	TRBV4-3	TRBJ1-5	NA	TGCGCCAGCAGCCAAGATTGGTTCAGGGATCAGCCCCAGCATTTT	CASSQDWFRDQPQHF
NA	TRBV30	TRBJ1-2	NA	TGTGCCTGGAGTGCTAATGGCTACACCTTC	CAWSANGYTF
NA	TRBV25-1	TRBJ2-1	TRBD2	TGTGCCAGCAGTGAATGGGGGGGCAATGAGCAGTTCTTC	CASSEWGGNEQFF
NA	TRBV5-6	TRBJ2-7	TRBD2	TGTGCCAGCAGCCCCGGGACGGGGGGCTACGAGCAGTACTTC	CASSPGTGGYEQYF
NA	TRBV7-2	TRBJ2-5	TRBD2	TGTGCCAGCAGCTCTAGCGGGGGAGAGTGGGAGACCCAGTACTTC	CASSSSGGEWETQYF
NA	TRBV7-9	TRBJ2-1	NA	TGTGCCAGCAGCGCCGGTAATGAGCAGTTCTTC	CASSAGNEQFF
NA	TRBV11-2	TRBJ2-7	NA	TGTGCCAGCAGCCCCTATCCGGACAGCACCTACGAGCAGTACTTC	CASSPYPDSTYEQYF
once	TRBV4-1	TRBJ1-1	NA	TGCGCCAGCAGCCGGGGGGGGCCTAGGGCTTTCTTT	CASSRGGPRAFF
NA	TRBV5-1	TRBJ1-6	NA	TGCGCCAGCAGCTCCGAGAGCTCCTATAATTCACCCCTCCACTTT	CASSSESSYNSPLHF
NA	TRBV4-3	TRBJ2-5	NA	TGCGCCAGCAGCCAAAGAGAGGGGGTAAGAGAGACCCAGTACTTC	CASSQREGVRETQYF
NA	TRBV6-5	TRBJ2-3	TRBD1	TGTGCCAGCAGGGACAGGTGGGATGGGTTGGCGCAGTATTTT	CASRDRWDGLAQYF
NA	TRBV7-6	TRBJ2-7	NA	TGTGCCAGCAGCCTACGGGGATACGAGCAGTACTTC	CASSLRGYEQYF
NA	TRBV7-9	TRBJ1-5	NA	TGTGCCAGCAGCCCCCATCAGGGTGGCAATCAGCCCCAGCATTTT	CASSPHQGGNQPQHF
NA	TRBV4-3	TRBJ1-2	NA	TGCGCCAGCAGCCAAGAGGCGGGATACAACTATGGCTACACCTTC	CASSQEAGYNYGYTF
NA	TRBV4-3	TRBJ1-2	TRBD1	TGCGCCAGCAGCCCGAAGAGGACAGGGGGCGCCTATGGCTACACCTTC	CASSPKRTGGAYGYTF
NA	TRBV7-9	TRBJ2-7	NA	TGTGCCAGCAGCCCAGATAAGTACGAGCAGTACTTC	CASSPDKYEQYF
NA	TRBV19	TRBJ1-3	TRBD1	TGTGCCAGTAGACGGAGGGGACAGGAAGGACTTGGAAACACCATATATTTT	CASRRRGQEGLGNTIYF
NA	TRBV15	TRBJ1-1	NA	TGTGCCACCAGCAGAGAAAGGACAGCGTTGAACACTGAAGCTTTCTTT	CATSRERTALNTEAFF
NA	TRBV18	TRBJ2-3	TRBD2	TGTGCCAGCTCACCGGGGGGGACTAGCACAGATACGCAGTATTTT	CASSPGGTSTDTQYF
NA	TRBV7-7	TRBJ2-5	NA	TGTGCTAGCAGCTTAGGTCCAGGAGAGACCCAGTACTTC	CASSLGPGETQYF
NA	TRBV27	TRBJ1-5	NA	TGTGCCAGCAGTCGCGGGGAGGATCAGCCCCAGCATTTT	CASSRGEDQPQHF
NA	TRBV29-1	TRBJ2-1	NA	TGCAGCGTTGAGGGCAGCCCAAACGGAAACTACAATGAGCAGTTCTTC	CSVEGSPNGNYNEQFF
NA	TRBV6-4	TRBJ2-1	TRBD2	TGTGCCAGCAGCCGGACTAGCGGGGACCAAAATGAGCAGTTCTTC	CASSRTSGDQNEQFF
NA	TRBV7-8	TRBJ2-1	TRBD1	TGTGCCAGCAGCTTACCAGGGACAGCCAATGAGCAGTTCTTC	CASSLPGTANEQFF
NA	TRBV4-3	TRBJ1-2	TRBD1	TGCGCCAGCAGCCAAGATCGATCCAGGGGGCTCATCTATGGCTACACCTTC	CASSQDRSRGLIYGYTF
NA	TRBV29-1	TRBJ1-5	NA	TGCAGCGTTGCCCGGGGAGAGCTGCCGAATCAGCCCCAGCATTTT	CSVARGELPNQPQHF
NA	TRBV4-3	TRBJ2-5	TRBD1	TGCGCCAGCAGCCTAAGACAGGGAATTTGGGAGACCCAGTACTTC	CASSLRQGIWETQYF
NA	TRBV9	TRBJ1-2	NA	TGTGCCAGCAGCGTAGCCGGCGGGGGCTATGGCTACACCTTC	CASSVAGGGYGYTF
NA	TRBV7-8	TRBJ2-6	TRBD1	TGTGCCAGCAGCTTTAACAGGGGAAACTCTGGGGCCAACGTCCTGACTTTC	CASSFNRGNSGANVLTF
NA	TRBV7-2	TRBJ2-1	TRBD1	TGTGCCAGCAGCTACAGGGGGAACGGGTACAATGAGCAGTTCTTC	CASSYRGNGYNEQFF
NA	TRBV6-1	TRBJ1-4	NA	TGTGCCAGCAGTGATGAGGAAAAACTGTTTTTT	CASSDEEKLFF
NA	TRBV7-2	TRBJ1-4	NA	TGTGCCAGCAGCGACGAAGGGGCAGGGTACGAAAAACTGTTTTTT	CASSDEGAGYEKLFF
medium-sized	TRBV27	TRBJ2-7	NA	TGTGCCAGCAGTCCCGAAACCTGGACACCCCGGGCCCACGAGCAGTACTTC	CASSPETWTPRAHEQYF
NA	TRBV9	TRBJ2-1	TRBD2	TGTGCCAGCAGCGTAGCGGAGGTAGCGGGGGATAATGAGCAGTTCTTC	CASSVAEVAGDNEQFF
NA	TRBV27	TRBJ1-5	TRBD1	TGTGCCAGCAGCGCAACAGGGGCGAGTCAGCCCCAGCATTTT	CASSATGASQPQHF
NA	TRBV30	TRBJ2-1	TRBD2	TGTGCCTGGGGACTAGCGGGGGGAGCACTGGAGTTCTTC	CAWGLAGGALEFF
NA	TRBV9	TRBJ2-3	TRBD1	TGTGCCAGCAGCGTAGAGGGGGCTTGGGATACGCAGTATTTT	CASSVEGAWDTQYF
NA	TRBV11-2	TRBJ2-5	NA	TGTGCCAGCAGCTTCCCCGGGGTCGAGACCCAGTACTTC	CASSFPGVETQYF
NA	TRBV11-2	TRBJ2-1	NA	TGTGCCACTCGCCGAGGGGGTCATTACAATGAGCAGTTCTTC	CATRRGGHYNEQFF
NA	TRBV7-3	TRBJ2-1	TRBD2	TGTGCCAGCAGCTTAACGCGGGGGGCCTACAATGAGCAGTTCTTC	CASSLTRGAYNEQFF
NA	TRBV4-2	TRBJ2-3	TRBD2	TGTGCCAGCAGCCAAGAGTATACGGGGGGGATTATGGCAGATACGCAGTATTTT	CASSQEYTGGIMADTQYF
NA	TRBV11-2	TRBJ1-2	TRBD1	TGTGCCAGCAGCTTCGACAGGGGGCAGTTTGGCTACACCTTC	CASSFDRGQFGYTF
NA	TRBV4-3	TRBJ2-5	TRBD1	TGCGCCAGCAGCCAACGACAGGGGCAGAGGGAGACCCAGTACTTC	CASSQRQGQRETQYF
NA	TRBV2	TRBJ2-7	TRBD1	TGTGCCAGCAGGGGGACAGACGACTACCAGCAGTACTTC	CASRGTDDYQQYF
NA	TRBV6-5	TRBJ1-2	NA	TGTGCCAGCAATGGAGGGGAGGGCTACACCTTC	CASNGGEGYTF
NA	TRBV28	TRBJ1-2	NA	TGTGCCAGCAGTTCCCCGGGGTATGGCTACACCTTC	CASSSPGYGYTF
NA	TRBV4-1	TRBJ2-5	NA	TGCGCCAGCAGCCTGAACTTAGGGGGCCAAGAGACCCAGTACTTC	CASSLNLGGQETQYF
NA	TRBV19	TRBJ2-1	TRBD1	TGTGCCAGTAGTATACTCCGGGACAGTAGAAATGAGCAGTTCTTC	CASSILRDSRNEQFF
once	TRBV25-1	TRBJ2-3	NA	TGTGCCAGCAGTGAAGTGACAGAACAAGATACGCAGTATTTT	CASSEVTEQDTQYF
medium-sized	TRBV7-9	TRBJ2-7	NA	TGTGCCAGCAGCTCCCCCGGGGGGCCCCACCACGAGCAGTACTTC	CASSSPGGPHHEQYF